This TCR beta chain was recorded in a study of blood T cell repertoires in COVID-19. Whole-study context: From T cells, B-cell-depleted T cells, or PBMCs came the material, which was cDNA or gDNA.

The CDR3 has 14 residues. J gave up 4 bases and V 5 bases, and 4 bases lay outside the gene matches. Germline lookup yields CDR1 SGHVS and CDR2 FQNEAQ. This clone turned up a few times. Assay used: immunoSEQ multiplex PCR; TCRdb lists only in-frame clones, some missing. The sample yields approximately 150,000 clones, around 80% seen once. The source material was peripheral blood. The clonotype originates from a man aged 65-85 years who had recovered from COVID-19. The chain uses TRBV7-8 and TRBJ2-1, with 8 bases identical to TRBD1. The DNA of the CDR3 is TGTGCCAGCAGCGCGCGGACAGGGTACAATGAGCAGTTCTTC. Translating it yields CASSARTGYNEQFF.